The clone carrying this T cell receptor beta chain was detected a few times. Its antigen is currently unknown. The sample originates from a study of molecular identifiers for immune sequencing clone quantification. Notes on the study in general: Clones with over 20 RNA copies captured over 98% of effector molecules but under 1% of naive ones. In cases of identical TCR molecules sharing a barcode, highly expanded clone sizes could be underestimated.

As CD8+CD4-CCR7+CD45RA+ cells, naive CD8 T cells were sorted. V lost 7 bases and J 0 bases, leaving 7 bases between the germline ends. CDR3 length equals 13 residues. In preparing bulk TCR libraries, previously described methods and listed TCR primers were used. Each CDR3 protein is one row after TCRdb ran MiXCR on the PCR reads. The sample lists over 85,000 distinct CDR3 sequences; around 20% were seen once. This receptor was taken from a human donor in good health. Some libraries in this study had Jurkat cell RNA spiked in. The specimen sequenced was naive CD8+ T cells from blood, with Jurkat cell RNA spiked in. The sample's subset: FACS-sorted CD8+CD4-CCR7+CD45RA+ naive T cells. This chain connects TRBV12-3 or TRBV12-4 to TRBJ2-1; perhaps TRBD2 as D (6 bases). The CDR3 sequence: CASMEGSYNEQFF. Written as DNA, the CDR3 is TGTGCCAGCATGGAGGGCTCCTACAATGAGCAGTTCTTC.